These 26 T cell receptor beta chains were all obtained from the same sample, sequenced in a study of CD8 T cells in ankylosing spondylitis. TCRdb passed the 5' RACE reads through MiXCR, listing each CDR3 protein once. The sample lists approximately 90,000 distinct CDR3 sequences, roughly 8.7% occurring once. The sample comprised blood, either unsorted or a sorted T cell fraction (not recorded which). The origin of the receptors is a male donor with ankylosing spondylitis or in good health (not recorded which).

Ten or more counts support this clonotype. The chain uses TRBV20-1 and TRBJ2-2; a weak D match, TRBD1 (6 bases). This CDR3 spans 15 amino acids. Germline V gene data show CDR1 as DFQATT and CDR2 as SNEGSKA (reference sequence). The V and J ends lost 1 base and 5 bases respectively, with 14 bases between them. CDR3 sequence (DNA): TGCAGTGCTAGAGGAGACAGGCTTAGAACCGGGGAGCTGTTTTTT. Protein product: CSARGDRLRTGELFF.

This clonotype was counted a few times. The rearrangement joins TRBV11-2 to TRBJ2-2; 11 bases map to TRBD2. The junction had 3 bases not matched to a gene; V was cut back by 5 bases and J by 1 base. CDR1 is SGHAT and CDR2 is FQNNGV in the germline V gene. The CDR3 length is 16 residues. The CDR3 DNA sequence: TGTGCCAGCAGCACCCTAGCGGGAGGGAACACCGGGGAGCTGTTTTTT. Its translation: CASSTLAGGNTGELFF.

This clonotype was recorded at least ten times. This CDR3 reads CSAWSGTGNYGYTF. The CDR3 bases are TGCAGCGCCTGGTCCGGGACAGGCAACTATGGCTACACCTTC. The chain links TRBV29-1 to TRBJ1-2; 8 nucleotides line up with TRBD1. The germline V gene has CDR1 SQVTM and CDR2 ANQGSEA. The ends lost 7 bases at V and 2 bases at J; junction bases unmatched: 9. CDR3 length equals 14 residues.

This clonotype was seen repeatedly, ten times or more. The chain joins TRBV12-3 or TRBV12-4 to TRBJ2-7; 9 bases are a match to TRBD2. With V trimmed by 3 bases and J by 5 bases, 11 bases remained unmatched. The CDR3 has 16 residues. CDR3 DNA sequence: TGTGCCAGCAGTTTTATCTCCGGGACTAGCAGCGACGAGCAGTACTTC. It yields the protein CASSFISGTSSDEQYF.

Notes on this clonotype: A read error may be the cause here, since a much bigger clone is one base away. The chain recombines TRBV7-2 with TRBJ2-5, with D possibly matching TRBD2 (5 bases). V lost 1 base and J lost 7, with 16 bases in between. CDR3 length: 15 residues. Per the germline V gene, CDR1 is SGHTA and CDR2 is FQGNSA. CDR3: CASSLERRTGGTQYF. The CDR3 DNA reads as TGTGCCAGCAGCTTAGAGAGGAGGACCGGTGGGACCCAGTACTTC.

There are many counts of this clonotype. V gene TRBV29-1 combines with J gene TRBJ1-1; tentatively, D is TRBD1 (6 bases). Trimming removed 7 bases from V and 9 bases from J, with 15 bases in between. This CDR3 spans 11 amino acids. Germline CDR1 reads SQVTM; CDR2 reads ANQGSEA. The CDR3 sequence: CSGRGGQQAFF. Here the CDR3 DNA reads TGCAGCGGCCGGGGGGGGCAGCAAGCTTTCTTT.

A few counts support this clonotype. V gene TRBV27 combines with J gene TRBJ1-1, with 8 nucleotides matching TRBD1. Germline trimming cut 1 base from V and 6 bases from J; bases unmatched to any gene: 4. The germline V gene has CDR1 MNHEY and CDR2 SMNVEV (reference sequence). The CDR3 has 14 amino acids. CDR3 region: CASSLFRGLPEAFF. The CDR3, as DNA: TGTGCCAGCAGTTTATTCAGGGGGCTGCCTGAAGCTTTCTTT.

This clonotype was counted many times. V is TRBV27 and J is TRBJ1-6, with 7 bases aligning to TRBD1. Per germline, CDR1 MNHEY and CDR2 SMNVEV (reference sequence). V lost 3 bases and J lost 13; bases outside the gene matches: 15. CDR3 length: 16 residues. The CDR3 reads CASSFQTEGGSIPLHF. In nucleotides, the CDR3 is TGTGCCAGCAGTTTCCAGACCGAAGGGGGCTCAATCCCCCTCCACTTT.

Ten or more counts support this clonotype. The chain joins TRBV6-6 to TRBJ2-1; D could derive from TRBD1 or TRBD2 (5 bases each). The germline V and J ends were trimmed by 2 bases and 9 bases, with 11 bases remaining between them. In germline, CDR1 is MNHNY, CDR2 SVGAGI (reference sequence). This CDR3 comprises 13 residues. CDR3: CASSYDRGTEQFF. The CDR3 DNA follows: TGTGCCAGCAGTTACGACCGGGGCACTGAGCAGTTCTTC.

Ten or more counts support this clonotype. The chain carries TRBV5-1 and TRBJ1-3; no definite D call. Germline V CDR1 and CDR2: SGHRS, YFSETQ. V was clipped by 4 bases and J by 0 bases, with 8 bases between them. The CDR3 is made up of 14 amino acids. CDR3 sequence (DNA): TGCGCCAGCAGCCCTGCCTCCTCTGGAAACACCATATATTTT. Translation gives CASSPASSGNTIYF.

The sample holds many counts of this clonotype. The chain employs TRBV4-2 and TRBJ2-2; D not certain. V lost 4 bases and J lost 4, with 19 bases in between. This CDR3 has 17 amino acids. Germline V gene data show CDR1 as LGHNA and CDR2 as YNFKEQ. CDR3 sequence reads: CASSRPGDRMGTGELFF. The CDR3 nucleotides read TGTGCCAGCAGCCGTCCGGGTGATAGGATGGGCACCGGGGAGCTGTTTTTT.

This clonotype occurred many times. The chain couples TRBV7-2 to TRBJ2-7, with D uncertain. The germline V and J ends were trimmed by 3 bases and 3 bases, with 6 bases remaining between them. The germline gives CDR1 SGHTA, CDR2 FQGNSA. This CDR3 contains 12 residues. The CDR3 sequence: CASSFRGYEQYF. In DNA form, the CDR3 reads TGTGCCAGCAGCTTCCGAGGCTACGAGCAGTACTTC.

The chain links TRBV5-5 to TRBJ2-1; 11 nucleotides line up with TRBD2. The V segment lost 3 bases and the J segment 2 bases; nucleotides outside the gene matches: 1. CDR1 and CDR2 from the germline V gene are SGHKS and YYEKEE (reference sequence). The CDR3 loop spans 15 amino acids. CDR3 in DNA: TGTGCCAGCAGCTCACTAGCGGGGGCCTACAATGAGCAGTTCTTC. Translated, it gives CASSSLAGAYNEQFF. Combining the CDR3 with reference TRBV5-5 and TRBJ2-1 gives the whole variable domain DAGVTQSPTHLIKTRGQQVTLRCSPISGHKSVSWYQQVLGQGPQFIFQYYEKEERGRGNFPDRFSARQFPNYSSELNVNALLLGDSALYLCASSSLAGAYNEQFFGPGTRLTVL.

This clonotype was counted ten times or more. This chain links TRBV10-3 with TRBJ2-3; the D is unclear. Germline-derived CDR1 and CDR2 are ENHRY and SYGVKD. CDR3 size: 12 residues. The ends were cut back, 7 bases at V and 0 bases at J, with 5 bases in the middle. CDR3: CAITTSTDTQYF. Here the CDR3 DNA reads TGTGCCATCACCACTAGCACAGATACGCAGTATTTT.

Ten or more counts support this clonotype. The genes are TRBV20-1 and TRBJ2-7; TRBD2 aligns across 12 bases. The ends lost 1 base at V and 5 bases at J; junction bases unmatched: 0. This CDR3 is 13 amino acids long. Per the germline V gene, CDR1 is DFQATT and CDR2 is SNEGSKA (reference sequence). In DNA form, the CDR3 reads TGCAGTGCTAGAGGACTAGCGGGGGACGAGCAGTACTTC. Its translation: CSARGLAGDEQYF.

This clonotype has ten or more counts. The J gene is TRBJ2-3, the V gene TRBV7-2; D assignment may be TRBD1 or TRBD2 (5 bases each). The V end was cut by 3 bases, the J end by 3 bases, with 19 bases between. Looked up from germline, CDR1 is SGHTA and CDR2 is FQGNSA. This CDR3 has 17 residues. DNA for the CDR3: TGTGCCAGCAGCTTCTCAGGGAGCGCAAGGTGGACAGATACGCAGTATTTT. Amino acid sequence: CASSFSGSARWTDTQYF.

This clonotype was recorded many times. The chain combines TRBV7-2 with TRBJ2-3; no clear D gene. Germline V gives CDR1 SGHTA, CDR2 FQGNSA. The CDR3 is 15 amino acids. Trimming removed 5 bases from V and 0 bases from J, with 12 bases in between. The CDR3 sequence is CASSPEISSTDTQYF. In nucleotides, the CDR3 is TGTGCCAGCAGCCCAGAAATCTCTAGCACAGATACGCAGTATTTT.

V gene TRBV20-1 combines with J gene TRBJ2-5, with unresolved D. Looked up from germline, CDR1 is DFQATT and CDR2 is SNEGSKA (reference sequence). This CDR3 has 15 residues. The V end lost 1 base, the J end lost 2 bases, and 14 bases lay between the germline ends. As DNA, the CDR3 is TGCAGTGCTAGAGTCCCGCTGGGTCCTCAAGAGACCCAGTACTTC. It is translated as CSARVPLGPQETQYF.

The chain is built from TRBV7-9 and TRBJ2-5, with D perhaps matching TRBD1 (6 bases). This CDR3 is built from 17 residues. Germline CDR1 reads SEHNR; CDR2 reads FQNEAQ (reference sequence). Trimming took off 5 bases at V and 5 bases at J, with 24 bases between the two ends. The CDR3 DNA follows: TGTGCCAGCAGCGATGGGTCCAGGGGTACCCACCCCGAGACCCAGTACTTC. Protein product: CASSDGSRGTHPETQYF.

This clonotype was counted many times. The V call is TRBV6-2 or TRBV6-3, the J call TRBJ2-2, with 8 positions matching TRBD1. Germline CDR1 and CDR2: MNHEY and SVGEGT. J gave up 1 base and V 6 bases, and 4 bases lay outside the gene matches. The length of the CDR3 is 15 residues. The CDR3 nucleotides are TGTGCCAGCAGGCCCGGGACAGGGAACACCGGGGAGCTGTTTTTT. Translating gives CASRPGTGNTGELFF.

This clonotype has ten or more counts. The chain is built from TRBV15 and TRBJ2-1, with 7 positions matching TRBD1. V dropped 5 bases and J dropped 4; count of bases not matched to a gene: 8. Germline V gene lookup returns CDR1 LNHNV and CDR2 YYDKDF (reference sequence). The length of the CDR3 is 15 residues. The CDR3 region is CATSADRVGYNEQFF. CDR3 bases: TGTGCCACCAGCGCTGACAGGGTCGGATACAATGAGCAGTTCTTC.

This clonotype was counted many times. The CDR3 DNA follows: TGTGCCAGCAGCCCGGGGTGGGGAACCCAAGAGACCCAGTACTTC. This codes for CASSPGWGTQETQYF. The gene calls are TRBV6-1 and TRBJ2-5; tentative D call: TRBD2 (5 bases). Trimming removed 6 bases from V and 1 base from J, with 15 bases in between. CDR1 MNHNS and CDR2 SASEGT come from the germline V gene. This CDR3 is built from 15 residues.

The chain joins TRBV20-1 to TRBJ2-2, with D perhaps assigned TRBD1 or TRBD2 (5 bases each). The CDR3 is 14 amino acids. From germline, CDR1 is DFQATT and CDR2 SNEGSKA (reference sequence). The V end lost 0 bases, the J end lost 6 bases, and 11 bases lay between the germline ends. The CDR3 nucleotides are TGCAGTGCTAGAGATATGTTGGGGGCCGGGGAGCTGTTTTTT. Translated: CSARDMLGAGELFF.

This clonotype was observed many times. This chain's CDR3 is CASSAGPGQPYEQYF. The CDR3 DNA follows: TGCGCCAGCAGCGCGGGGCCGGGACAGCCTTACGAGCAGTACTTC. This sequence joins TRBV5-1 and TRBJ2-7; TRBD1 is a possible D gene (7 bases). CDR3 size: 15 residues. CDR1 is SGHRS and CDR2 is YFSETQ in the germline V gene. Deletions cut 4 bases from V and 4 bases from J, with 18 bases between.

With respect to this clonotype: This could be a read error, since a much larger clone is one nucleotide away. The rearrangement links TRBV7-2 to TRBJ2-5; D ambiguous. Trimming stripped 0 bases from V and 7 bases from J, with 12 bases between. This CDR3 region has 14 residues. Germline V gene lookup returns CDR1 SGHTA and CDR2 FQGNSA. CDR3 nucleotide sequence: TGTACCAGCAGCTTAGCCTTACGAGGCGGGACCCAGTACTTC. As protein: CTSSLALRGGTQYF.

The sample holds many counts of this clonotype. The chain uses TRBV5-1 and TRBJ1-4; no clear D. The CDR3 sequence is 15 residues long. Germline assignment: CDR1 SGHRS and CDR2 YFSETQ. Trimming stripped 3 bases from V and 2 bases from J, with 11 bases between. In DNA form, the CDR3 reads TGCGCCAGCAGCTATGTTTGGGGTACTAATGAAAAACTGTTTTTT. Its protein product is CASSYVWGTNEKLFF.